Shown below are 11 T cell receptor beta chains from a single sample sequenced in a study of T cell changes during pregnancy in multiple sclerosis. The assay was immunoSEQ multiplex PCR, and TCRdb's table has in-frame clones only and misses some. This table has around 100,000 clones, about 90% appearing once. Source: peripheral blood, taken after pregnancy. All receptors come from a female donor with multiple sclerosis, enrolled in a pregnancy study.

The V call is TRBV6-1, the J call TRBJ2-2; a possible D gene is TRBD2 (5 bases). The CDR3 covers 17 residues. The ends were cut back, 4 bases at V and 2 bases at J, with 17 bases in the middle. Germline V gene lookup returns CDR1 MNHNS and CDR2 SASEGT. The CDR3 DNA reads TGTGCCAGCAGTGTCCCGCTGACTATTCTTAACACCGGGGAGCTGTTTTTT. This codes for CASSVPLTILNTGELFF.

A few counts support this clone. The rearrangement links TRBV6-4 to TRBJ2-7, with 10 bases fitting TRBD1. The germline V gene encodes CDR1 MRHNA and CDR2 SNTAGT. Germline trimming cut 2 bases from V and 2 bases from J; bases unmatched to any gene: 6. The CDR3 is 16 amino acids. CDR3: CASSDPGTGAPYEQYF. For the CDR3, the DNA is TGTGCCAGCAGTGACCCCGGGACAGGGGCGCCCTACGAGCAGTACTTC.

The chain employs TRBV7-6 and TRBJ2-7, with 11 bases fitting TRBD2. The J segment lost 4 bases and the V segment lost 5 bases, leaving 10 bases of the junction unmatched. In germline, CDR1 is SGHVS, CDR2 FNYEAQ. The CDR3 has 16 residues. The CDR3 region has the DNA TGTGCCAGCAGCCCAGTACTAGCGGGAGTTTCGTACGAGCAGTACTTC. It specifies CASSPVLAGVSYEQYF.

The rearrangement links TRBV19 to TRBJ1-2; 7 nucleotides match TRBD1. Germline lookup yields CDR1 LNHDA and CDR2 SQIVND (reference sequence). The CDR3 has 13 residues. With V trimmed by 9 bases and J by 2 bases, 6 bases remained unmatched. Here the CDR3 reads CASGTVLNYGYTF. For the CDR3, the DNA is TGTGCCAGCGGGACAGTACTAAACTATGGCTACACCTTC.

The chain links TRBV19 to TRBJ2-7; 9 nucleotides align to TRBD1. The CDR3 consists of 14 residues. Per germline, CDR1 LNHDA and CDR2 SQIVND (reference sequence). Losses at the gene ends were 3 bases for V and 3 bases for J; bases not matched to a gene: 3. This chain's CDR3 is CASSIVTGGYEQYF. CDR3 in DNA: TGTGCCAGTAGTATCGTGACAGGGGGCTACGAGCAGTACTTC. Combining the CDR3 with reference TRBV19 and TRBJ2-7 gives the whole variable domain DGGITQSPKYLFRKEGQNVTLSCEQNLNHDAMYWYRQDPGQGLRLIYYSQIVNDFQKGDIAEGYSVSREKKESFPLTVTSAQKNPTAFYLCASSIVTGGYEQYFGPGTRLTVT.

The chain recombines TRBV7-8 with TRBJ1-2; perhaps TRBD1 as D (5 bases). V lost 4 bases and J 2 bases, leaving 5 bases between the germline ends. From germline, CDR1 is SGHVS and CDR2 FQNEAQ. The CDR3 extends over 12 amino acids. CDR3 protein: CASSSGNYGYTF. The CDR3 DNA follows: TGTGCCAGCAGCTCAGGGAACTATGGCTACACCTTC.

CDR3 loop: CASRTGQGDTIYF. The CDR3, as DNA: TGTGCCAGCAGGACTGGACAGGGCGACACCATATATTTT. The J gene is TRBJ1-3, the V gene TRBV28; 8 bases agree with TRBD1. Germline V gene sequence: CDR1 MDHEN, CDR2 SYDVKM. V trimming: 6 bases; J trimming: 8 bases; junction bases outside the gene matches: 6. This CDR3 has 13 residues.

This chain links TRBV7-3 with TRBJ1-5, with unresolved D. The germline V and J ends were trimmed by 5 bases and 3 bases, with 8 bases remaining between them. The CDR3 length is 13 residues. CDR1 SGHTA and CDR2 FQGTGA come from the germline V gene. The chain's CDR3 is CASSQAPNQPQHF. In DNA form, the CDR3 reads TGTGCCAGCAGCCAGGCCCCCAATCAGCCCCAGCATTTT.

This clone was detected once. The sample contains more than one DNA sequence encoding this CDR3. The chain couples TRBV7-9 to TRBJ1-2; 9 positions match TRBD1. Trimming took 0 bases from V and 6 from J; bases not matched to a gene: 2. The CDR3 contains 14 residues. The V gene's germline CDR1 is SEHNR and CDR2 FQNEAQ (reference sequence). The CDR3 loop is CASSLAGQGHGYTF. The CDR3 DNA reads TGTGCCAGCAGCTTAGCGGGACAGGGTCATGGCTACACCTTC.

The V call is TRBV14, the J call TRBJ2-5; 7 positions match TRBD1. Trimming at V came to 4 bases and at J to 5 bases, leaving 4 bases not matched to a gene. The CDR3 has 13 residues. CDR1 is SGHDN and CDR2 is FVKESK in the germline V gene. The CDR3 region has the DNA TGTGCCAGCAGCCCGACAGGGACCGAGACCCAGTACTTC. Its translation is CASSPTGTETQYF.

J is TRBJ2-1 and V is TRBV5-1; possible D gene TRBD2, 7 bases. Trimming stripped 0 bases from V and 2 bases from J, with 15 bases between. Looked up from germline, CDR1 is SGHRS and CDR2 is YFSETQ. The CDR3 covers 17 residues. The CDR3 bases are TGCGCCAGCAGCTTGGCCCTTACGGGGGGCCCCTACAATGAGCAGTTCTTC. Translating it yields CASSLALTGGPYNEQFF.